This T cell receptor (beta chain) was sequenced for a study of cytomegalovirus exposure and HLA in healthy donors. In the PCR, 60 Vbeta and 13 Jbeta primers were used. Using immunoSEQ multiplex PCR, the repertoire was profiled, and TCRdb retains in-frame clones only, with some absent. The data show around 80,000 clones, 60% to 80% seen once. Deletions cut 2 bases from V and 9 bases from J, with 19 bases between. CDR1 is SQVTM, CDR2 ANQGSEA, per germline. This CDR3 is built from 15 residues. The rearrangement joins TRBV29-1 to TRBJ2-2, with D perhaps TRBD1 (6 bases). The sample consisted of PBMCs. The receptor was derived from a female donor in good health and CMV-seronegative. DNA for the CDR3: TGCAGCGTTGAACTGTCGACAGGTGGGAACCGGGAGCTGTTTTTT. Translation: CSVELSTGGNRELFF.